These 10 T cell receptor beta chains came from one sample sequenced in a study of response to subunit inactivated influenza vaccine. TCRdb reanalysed the RT-PCR reads using MiXCR and keeps one entry per CDR3 protein. The table includes 500,000 to 550,000 distinct CDR3 sequences, 6% to 9% detected once. The material sequenced was PBMCs from blood, taken 23 to 25 months after vaccination. These receptors were collected from a man between 50 and 69 years old who received an inactivated influenza vaccine.

The CDR3 nucleotides are TGTGCCAGCAGCTTACGGGAGTTGTTTCTGCATCAGCCCCAGCATTTT. It is translated as CASSLRELFLHQPQHF. This sequence joins TRBV7-4 and TRBJ1-5; the D is unclear. The CDR3 spans 16 residues. Between the trimmed V and J ends, which lost 2 bases and 5 bases, there was a span of 16 bases. Germline V gene sequence: CDR1 SGHVT, CDR2 SQSDAQ. Looking up the rest from reference TRBV7-4 and TRBJ1-5 gives the full variable domain: GAGVSQSPRYKVAKRGRDVALRCDSISGHVTLYWYRQTLGQGSEVLTYSQSDAQRDKSGRPSGRFSAERPERSVSTLKIQRTEQGDSAVYLCASSLRELFLHQPQHFGDGTRLSIL.

This clonotype has more than one count but fewer than ten. The chain recombines TRBV12-3 or TRBV12-4 with TRBJ1-6, with 9 bases fitting TRBD1. Trimming at V came to 6 bases and at J to 10 bases, leaving 7 bases not matched to a gene. This CDR3 contains 14 residues. CDR3 nucleotide sequence: TGTGCCAGCAGCCTTACAGGGGGCAGGTCACCCCTCCACTTT. Amino acid sequence: CASSLTGGRSPLHF.

The sample holds a few counts of this clonotype. The J gene is TRBJ1-4, the V gene TRBV2, with D uncertain. The CDR3 extends over 14 amino acids. V was pared by 6 bases and J by 8 bases, with 16 bases between. Germline CDR1 is SNHLY and CDR2 is FYNNEI. CDR3 loop: CASRSGSSREKLFF. CDR3 bases: TGTGCCAGCAGGTCCGGGTCATCGCGGGAAAAACTGTTTTTT.

This chain links TRBV7-9 with TRBJ2-1, with D uncertain. The CDR3 loop spans 12 amino acids. Germline V CDR1 and CDR2: SEHNR, FQNEAQ (reference sequence). V was trimmed by 2 bases and J by 9 bases, leaving 8 bases between them. CDR3 protein: CASSLLSLEQFF. The CDR3 DNA sequence: TGTGCCAGCAGCTTACTCTCCCTTGAGCAGTTCTTC.

This clonotype was picked up many times. The V and J genes are TRBV6-5 and TRBJ1-1; TRBD1 agrees at 7 bases. This CDR3 region has 15 residues. Per germline, CDR1 MNHEY and CDR2 SVGAGI. With V trimmed by 2 bases and J by 0 bases, 3 bases remained unmatched. CDR3 residues: CASSYLQGMNTEAFF. CDR3 nucleotide sequence: TGTGCCAGCAGTTACCTACAGGGGATGAACACTGAAGCTTTCTTT.

This clonotype was found many times. This chain joins TRBV30 and TRBJ2-1, with TRBD2 as a possible D gene (6 bases). Per germline, CDR1 GTSNPN and CDR2 SVGIG (reference sequence). The CDR3 covers 13 residues. V was cut by 1 base and J by 7 bases, with 11 bases left in between. In nucleotides, the CDR3 is TGTGCCTGGAGTGCTTTTGCGGGGAATGAGCAGTTCTTC. Translation: CAWSAFAGNEQFF.

This clonotype was seen many times. The chain carries TRBV29-1 and TRBJ2-5; unclear D gene. CDR1 SQVTM and CDR2 ANQGSEA come from the germline V gene. The CDR3 loop spans 13 amino acids. The ends were cut back, 4 bases at V and 2 bases at J, with 11 bases in the middle. CDR3 amino acids: CSVAQNPQETQYF. DNA for the CDR3: TGCAGCGTTGCTCAGAATCCACAAGAGACCCAGTACTTC. The whole variable domain, filled in from reference TRBV29-1 and TRBJ2-5, reads SAVISQKPSRDICQRGTSLTIQCQVDSQVTMMFWYRQQPGQSLTLIATANQGSEATYESGFVIDKFPISRPNLTFSTLTVSNMSPEDSSIYLCSVAQNPQETQYFGPGTRLLVL.

V and J are TRBV7-2 and TRBJ2-2; 7 bases line up with TRBD1. Germline V gene sequence: CDR1 SGHTA, CDR2 FQGNSA. J lost 1 base, V lost 4 bases, and 6 bases had no gene match. This CDR3 is 16 amino acids long. As DNA, the CDR3 is TGTGCCAGCAGCTACTTGGACAGGATGAACACCGGGGAGCTGTTTTTT. Protein product: CASSYLDRMNTGELFF.

Many counts were recorded for this clonotype. The chain couples TRBV2 to TRBJ2-1; D possibly uses TRBD1 or TRBD2 (5 bases each). The CDR3 consists of 12 residues. Germline CDR1 reads SNHLY; CDR2 reads FYNNEI. Trimming left V 4 bases short and J 7 bases short, with 8 bases between. The CDR3 here is CASSAGRNEQFF. The CDR3 DNA reads as TGTGCCAGCAGTGCAGGGAGAAATGAGCAGTTCTTC.

This clonotype has just a few counts. The V and J genes are TRBV20-1 and TRBJ2-3, with a possible D match to TRBD2 (6 bases). The CDR3 loop spans 15 amino acids. Deletions cut 5 bases from V and 3 bases from J, with 18 bases between. Germline V gene sequence: CDR1 DFQATT, CDR2 SNEGSKA (reference sequence). The CDR3 is CSAGAPGLQTDTQYF. The CDR3 nucleotides read TGCAGTGCTGGCGCACCGGGACTTCAGACAGATACGCAGTATTTT.